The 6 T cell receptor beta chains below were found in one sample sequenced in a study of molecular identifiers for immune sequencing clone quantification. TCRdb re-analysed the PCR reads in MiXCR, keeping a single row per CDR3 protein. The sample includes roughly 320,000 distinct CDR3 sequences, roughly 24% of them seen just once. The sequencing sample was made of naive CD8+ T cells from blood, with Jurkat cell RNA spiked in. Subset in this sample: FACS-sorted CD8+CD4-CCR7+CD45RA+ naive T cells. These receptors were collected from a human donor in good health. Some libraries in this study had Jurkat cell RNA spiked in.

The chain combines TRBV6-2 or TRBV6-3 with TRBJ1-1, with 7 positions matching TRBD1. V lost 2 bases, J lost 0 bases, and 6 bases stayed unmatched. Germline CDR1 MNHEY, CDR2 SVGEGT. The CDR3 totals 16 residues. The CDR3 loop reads CASSYRQGIMNTEAFF. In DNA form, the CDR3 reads TGTGCCAGCAGTTACCGACAGGGTATAATGAACACTGAAGCTTTCTTT.

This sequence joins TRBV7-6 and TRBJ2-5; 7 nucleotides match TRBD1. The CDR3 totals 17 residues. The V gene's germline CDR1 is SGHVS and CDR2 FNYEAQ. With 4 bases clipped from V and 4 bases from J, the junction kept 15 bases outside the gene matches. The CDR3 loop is CASSSYPPGDSPETQYF. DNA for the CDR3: TGTGCCAGCAGCTCCTACCCCCCCGGGGACAGCCCAGAGACCCAGTACTTC.

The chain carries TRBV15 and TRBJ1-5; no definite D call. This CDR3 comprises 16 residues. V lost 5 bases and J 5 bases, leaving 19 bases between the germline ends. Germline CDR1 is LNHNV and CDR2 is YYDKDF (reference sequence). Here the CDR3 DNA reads TGTGCCACCAGCCCTGTCTCCCTGCGTGGTGATCAGCCCCAGCATTTT. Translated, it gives CATSPVSLRGDQPQHF.

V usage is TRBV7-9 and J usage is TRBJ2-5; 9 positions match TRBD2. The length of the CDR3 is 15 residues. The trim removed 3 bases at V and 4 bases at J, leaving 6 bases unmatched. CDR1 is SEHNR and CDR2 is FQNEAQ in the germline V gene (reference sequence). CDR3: CASSLASGNPETQYF. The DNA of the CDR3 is TGTGCCAGCAGCTTGGCTAGCGGGAACCCAGAGACCCAGTACTTC. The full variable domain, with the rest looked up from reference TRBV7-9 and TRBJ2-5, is DTGVSQNPRHKITKRGQNVTFRCDPISEHNRLYWYRQTLGQGPEFLTYFQNEAQLEKSRLLSDRFSAERPKGSFSTLEIQRTEQGDSAMYLCASSLASGNPETQYFGPGTRLLVL.

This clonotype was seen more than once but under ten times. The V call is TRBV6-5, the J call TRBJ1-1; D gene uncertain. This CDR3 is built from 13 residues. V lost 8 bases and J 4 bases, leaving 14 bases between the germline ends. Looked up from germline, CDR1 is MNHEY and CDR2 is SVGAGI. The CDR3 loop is CASEDGGGTEAFF. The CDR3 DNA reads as TGTGCCAGCGAAGACGGAGGAGGCACTGAAGCTTTCTTT.

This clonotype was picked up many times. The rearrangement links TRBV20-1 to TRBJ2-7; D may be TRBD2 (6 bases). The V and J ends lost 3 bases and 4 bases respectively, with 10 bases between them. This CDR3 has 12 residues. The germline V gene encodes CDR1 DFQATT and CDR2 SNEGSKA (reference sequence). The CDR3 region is CSARDYQYEQYF. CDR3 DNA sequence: TGCAGTGCTAGGGACTACCAATACGAGCAGTACTTC.